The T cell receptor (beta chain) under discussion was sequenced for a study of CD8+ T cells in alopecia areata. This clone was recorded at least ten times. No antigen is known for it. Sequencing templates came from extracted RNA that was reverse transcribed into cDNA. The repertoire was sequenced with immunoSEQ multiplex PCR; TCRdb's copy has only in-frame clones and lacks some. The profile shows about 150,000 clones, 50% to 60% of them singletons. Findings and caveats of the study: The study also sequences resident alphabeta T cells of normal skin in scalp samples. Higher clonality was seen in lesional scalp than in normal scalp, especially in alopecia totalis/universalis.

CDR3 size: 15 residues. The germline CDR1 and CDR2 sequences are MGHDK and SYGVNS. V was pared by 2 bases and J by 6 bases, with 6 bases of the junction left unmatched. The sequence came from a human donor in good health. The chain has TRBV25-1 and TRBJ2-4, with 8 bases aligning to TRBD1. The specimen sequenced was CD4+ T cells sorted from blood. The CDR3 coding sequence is TGTGCCAGCAGTGAACTGACAGGGGCGGTAAACATTCAGTACTTC. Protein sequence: CASSELTGAVNIQYF. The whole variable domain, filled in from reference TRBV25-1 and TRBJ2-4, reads EADIYQTPRYLVIGTGKKITLECSQTMGHDKMYWYQQDPGMELHLIHYSYGVNSTEKGDLSSESTVSRIRTEHFPLTLESARPSHTSQYLCASSELTGAVNIQYFGAGTRLSVL.